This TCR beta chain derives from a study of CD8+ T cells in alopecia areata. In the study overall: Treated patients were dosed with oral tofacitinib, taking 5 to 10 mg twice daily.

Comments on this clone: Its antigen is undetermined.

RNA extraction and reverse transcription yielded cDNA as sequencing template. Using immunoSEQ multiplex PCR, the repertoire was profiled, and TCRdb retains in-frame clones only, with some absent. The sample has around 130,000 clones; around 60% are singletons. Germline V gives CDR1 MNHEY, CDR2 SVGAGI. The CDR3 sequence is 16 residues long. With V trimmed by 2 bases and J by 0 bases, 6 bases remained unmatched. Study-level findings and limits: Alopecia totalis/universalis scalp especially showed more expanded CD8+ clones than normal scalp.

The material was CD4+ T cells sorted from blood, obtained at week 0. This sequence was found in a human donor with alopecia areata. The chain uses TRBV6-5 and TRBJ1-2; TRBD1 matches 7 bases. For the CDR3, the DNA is TGTGCCAGCAGTTACCAAGGGGGCGCGGCTAACTATGGCTACACCTTC. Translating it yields CASSYQGGAANYGYTF.